The clone carrying this T cell receptor (beta chain) was seen ten or more times. What it binds is unknown. The data belong to a study of T cells in Graves' hyperthyroidism and ophthalmopathy. RNA transcripts were the template for amplifying TCR beta CDR3 regions. RT-PCR in the first round (using the HTBI primer set) targeted the TCR CDR3. TCRdb itself ran the multiplex PCR reads through MiXCR, one entry per CDR3 protein. This table has over 450,000 distinct CDR3 sequences, approximately 15% appearing once. The V segment lost 0 bases and the J segment 4 bases; nucleotides outside the gene matches: 8. CDR1 and CDR2 (germline): MNHNY, SVGAGI (reference sequence). The CDR3 runs to 17 residues. Notes on the study in general: Blood samples included most of the expanded thyroid clonotypes exceeding 0.001.

The origin of this receptor is a woman aged 18 to 35 with Graves' hyperthyroidism. This sequence joins TRBV6-6 and TRBJ2-5; TRBD2 agrees at 10 bases. Specimen: blood. CDR3 in DNA: TGTGCCAGCAGTTACTCTAGCGGGAGGAGTTTAGGAGAGACCCAGTACTTC. Translated, it gives CASSYSSGRSLGETQYF.